These 17 T cell receptor beta chains were all obtained from the same sample, sequenced in a study of T-cell reconstitution after alpha-beta-depleted transplantation in children. This sample's TCRbeta library carried unique molecular identifier barcodes. TCRdb independently ran MiXCR on the PCR reads; one entry per CDR3 protein. Of more than 550,000 distinct CDR3 sequences in the sample, more than 9% were seen once. Source: PBMCs from the stem cell graft donor, taken from the stem cell graft. The source of these receptors is a human donor who donated a stem cell graft to a child with acute myeloid leukemia.

This clonotype was counted a few times. The chain employs TRBV5-1 and TRBJ2-1; a weak D match, TRBD2 (7 bases). Trimming removed 1 base at V and 6 bases at J, with 20 bases between. Germline V CDR1 and CDR2: SGHRS, YFSETQ. This CDR3 has 17 amino acids. CDR3 coding DNA: TGCGCCAGCAGCTTGCCTACCATGGCGGGGGCTTTCAATGAGCAGTTCTTC. As protein: CASSLPTMAGAFNEQFF.

This clonotype was detected ten times or more. CDR3 sequence: CASSPLREVPYEQYF. In DNA form, the CDR3 reads TGTGCCAGCAGCCCCCTGCGGGAGGTGCCCTACGAGCAGTACTTC. V is TRBV7-2 and J is TRBJ2-7, with 8 bases identical to TRBD2. CDR1 is SGHTA, CDR2 FQGNSA, per germline. J gave up 2 bases and V 5 bases, and 8 bases lay outside the gene matches. The CDR3 sequence is 15 residues long.

This clonotype occurred many times. The V call is TRBV29-1, the J call TRBJ2-3; TRBD2 is a possible D gene (6 bases). The germline gives CDR1 SQVTM, CDR2 ANQGSEA. This CDR3 has 13 residues. Trimming took 3 bases from V and 10 from J, leaving 17 bases between them. This CDR3 is CSVDGGKLKAQYF. CDR3 coding DNA: TGCAGCGTTGACGGCGGGAAGTTGAAGGCGCAGTATTTT.

The chain combines TRBV7-9 with TRBJ2-6; 10 positions agree with TRBD1. This CDR3 spans 21 amino acids. Germline V CDR1 and CDR2: SEHNR, FQNEAQ (reference sequence). Germline trimming cut 4 bases from V and 1 base from J; bases unmatched to any gene: 16. In DNA, the CDR3 is TGTGCCAGCAGCTCGAACCGGGACAGGGGAATCCTTAGATCTGGGGCCAACGTCCTGACTTTC. It is translated as CASSSNRDRGILRSGANVLTF.

This clonotype was counted a single time. This chain uses TRBV2 with TRBJ2-1; 11 nucleotides agree with TRBD2. J gave up 8 bases and V 8 bases, and 17 bases lay outside the gene matches. CDR1 is SNHLY, CDR2 FYNNEI, per germline. CDR3 length: 17 residues. The CDR3 region has the DNA TGTGCCAGCTGTTTCACCCTTACTAGCGGGAGCTGGGATGAGCAGTTCTTC. As protein: CASCFTLTSGSWDEQFF. Based on the CDR3 plus reference TRBV2 and TRBJ2-1, the full variable domain is EPEVTQTPSHQVTQMGQEVILRCVPISNHLYFYWYRQILGQKVEFLVSFYNNEISEKSEIFDDQFSVERPDGSNFTLKIRSTKLEDSAMYFCASCFTLTSGSWDEQFFGPGTRLTVL.

This clonotype was observed a handful of times. The chain employs TRBV12-3 or TRBV12-4 and TRBJ2-7; D gene ambiguous. CDR3 length: 13 residues. Trimming removed 5 bases from V and 10 bases from J, with 18 bases in between. Here the CDR3 reads CASSPGPHDAQYF. CDR3 DNA: TGTGCCAGCAGTCCCGGGCCCCACGACGCTCAGTACTTC.

Only a few counts were recorded for this clonotype. The chain employs TRBV6-5 and TRBJ2-5; maybe TRBD2 (6 bases). Germline V gives CDR1 MNHEY, CDR2 SVGAGI. The CDR3 contains 15 residues. Between the trimmed V and J ends, which lost 6 bases and 5 bases, there was a span of 19 bases. This CDR3 reads CASSPGTGPGETQYF. DNA for the CDR3: TGTGCCAGCAGCCCCGGGACTGGTCCGGGTGAGACCCAGTACTTC.

This clonotype was counted many times. The chain employs TRBV29-1 and TRBJ2-7; 9 bases align to TRBD1. The CDR3 length is 14 residues. After removal of 0 bases from V and 6 bases from J, the junction contained 6 bases not matched to a gene. The germline CDR1 and CDR2 sequences are SQVTM and ANQGSEA. The CDR3 DNA is TGCAGCGTTGAAGATCTGGGACAGGGAGGCGAGCAGTACTTC. Protein product: CSVEDLGQGGEQYF.

This clonotype was counted many times. The chain has TRBV12-3 or TRBV12-4 and TRBJ2-2; D is perhaps TRBD1 (6 bases). The V end was cut by 6 bases, the J end by 8 bases, with 10 bases between. This CDR3 region has 12 residues. This CDR3 is CASSRGQGELFF. For the CDR3, the DNA is TGTGCCAGCAGCCGCGGACAGGGGGAGCTGTTTTTT.

This clonotype was picked up a small number of times. The rearrangement uses TRBV12-3 or TRBV12-4 and TRBJ1-6, with 7 bases identical to TRBD1. There are 15 residues in the CDR3. The V gene end was trimmed by 1 base and the J gene end by 7 bases; junction bases not matched to a gene: 4. DNA for the CDR3: TGTGCCAGCAGTTTAGGACAGGGATGGAATTCACCCCTCCACTTT. This sequence encodes CASSLGQGWNSPLHF.

V is TRBV29-1 and J is TRBJ2-3; 8 positions match TRBD1. Trimming removed 3 bases from V and 1 base from J; junction bases left unmatched: 9. Germline CDR1 and CDR2: SQVTM and ANQGSEA. The CDR3 spans 16 residues. Written as DNA, the CDR3 is TGCAGCGTTGAGGGACCAGACAGGGGAGGCACAGATACGCAGTATTTT. This sequence encodes CSVEGPDRGGTDTQYF.

The V gene is TRBV2, the J gene TRBJ2-7; a weak D match, TRBD2 (5 bases). CDR3 size: 12 residues. V was clipped by 7 bases and J by 3 bases, with 10 bases between them. The germline CDR1 and CDR2 sequences are SNHLY and FYNNEI. The CDR3 DNA reads as TGTGCCAGCAAATCGGGGAGCTACGAGCAGTACTTC. Its translation: CASKSGSYEQYF.

In its sample, this clonotype was seen a few times. The germline gene is not matched at one end of the junction; a read error may be the cause. V is TRBV11-3 and J is TRBJ2-1; D unresolved. The length of the CDR3 is 12 residues. The germline V gene has CDR1 SGHNT and CDR2 YENEEA. CDR3 nucleotide sequence: TGTGCCAGCAGCTTAGATGGTCTCCGTATGGTCTTC. This translates into CASSLDGLRMVF.

The J gene is TRBJ1-3, the V gene TRBV25-1; D remains unclear. The V and J ends lost 7 bases and 1 base respectively, with 11 bases between them. The CDR3 is 14 residues long. Germline V gene sequence: CDR1 MGHDK, CDR2 SYGVNS. CDR3 sequence: CASTFGVSGNTIYF. The CDR3 bases are TGTGCCAGCACCTTTGGGGTGTCTGGAAACACCATATATTTT.

In this sample, this clonotype turned up once. This sequence joins TRBV24-1 and TRBJ2-3, with D maybe TRBD1 (6 bases). Germline V CDR1 and CDR2: KGHDR, SFDVKD. V was clipped by 6 bases and J by 2 bases, with 14 bases between them. There are 15 residues in the CDR3. The DNA of the CDR3 is TGTGCCACCAGTCGACAGGTTGACATCACAGATACGCAGTATTTT. Its protein product is CATSRQVDITDTQYF.

This clonotype turned up a few times. The chain couples TRBV6-2 or TRBV6-3 to TRBJ2-3, with 9 nucleotides matching TRBD2. This CDR3 is 17 amino acids long. V dropped 1 base and J dropped 5; count of bases not matched to a gene: 10. CDR1 MNHEY and CDR2 SVGEGT come from the germline V gene. The CDR3 sequence: CASSYLAAGGLRDTQYF. As DNA, the CDR3 is TGTGCCAGCAGTTACTTAGCAGCGGGAGGTCTAAGAGATACGCAGTATTTT.

The chain combines TRBV11-2 with TRBJ2-7; 9 bases fit TRBD2. CDR3 size: 14 residues. Germline trimming cut 1 base from V and 7 bases from J; bases unmatched to any gene: 5. Looked up from germline, CDR1 is SGHAT and CDR2 is FQNNGV. CDR3 coding DNA: TGTGCCAGCAGCTTAGCTAGCGGGATAGGTGAGCAGTACTTC. Its protein is CASSLASGIGEQYF.